This TCR beta chain originates from a study of T cells in localized non-small cell lung cancer. The V gene's germline CDR1 is MDHEN and CDR2 SYDVKM. The germline V and J ends were trimmed by 9 bases and 6 bases, with 11 bases remaining between them. The CDR3 runs to 12 residues. There are a few counts of this clone. This table comes from immunoSEQ multiplex PCR, and its TCRdb copy is limited to in-frame clones, with some not included. The table has roughly 20,000 clones, about 88% seen once; the top ten hold 2% to 2.5%. The chain employs TRBV28 and TRBJ2-2; D uncertain. The TCR was taken from a man aged 40-75 years with stage I lung adenocarcinoma. The sequencing here drew on peripheral blood, taken before any cancer treatment. The CDR3 reads CASYTGAGELFF. Here the CDR3 DNA reads TGTGCCAGTTACACCGGCGCCGGGGAGCTGTTTTTT. The whole variable domain, filled in from reference TRBV28 and TRBJ2-2, reads DVKVTQSSRYLVKRTGEKVFLECVQDMDHENMFWYRQDPGLGLRLIYFSYDVKMKEKGDIPEGYSVSREKKERFSLILESASTNQTSMYLCASYTGAGELFFGEGSRLTVL.